One and the same sample provided the 21 T cell receptor beta chains below, sequenced in a study of CD8+ T cells in alopecia areata. Treatment: oral pan-JAK inhibitor, 5-10 mg twice daily. RNA, once extracted, was reverse transcribed into cDNA for use as the sequencing template. Sequencing was performed with immunoSEQ multiplex PCR; in TCRdb, only in-frame clones are kept and a portion is missing. This sample has approximately 200,000 clones; about three fifths occur once, and the top ten carry 3% to 3.5%. The material was CD4+ T cells sorted from blood, obtained at week 4, from a patient treated with tofacitinib. These receptors were obtained from a human donor with alopecia areata.

V gene TRBV27 combines with J gene TRBJ1-6; TRBD1 aligns across 8 bases. This CDR3 comprises 16 residues. Germline V gene sequence: CDR1 MNHEY, CDR2 SMNVEV (reference sequence). Trimming removed 4 bases from V and 7 bases from J; junction bases left unmatched: 9. The CDR3 is CASSSSRQGSNSPLHF. CDR3 in DNA: TGTGCCAGCAGTTCCTCCCGACAGGGGAGCAATTCACCCCTCCACTTT.

This chain links TRBV18 with TRBJ2-7; D may be TRBD2 (5 bases). From germline, CDR1 is KGHSH and CDR2 LQKENI. This CDR3 has 14 residues. V lost 4 bases and J 12 bases, leaving 22 bases between the germline ends. CDR3 loop: CASSRTPDERYMYF. Here the CDR3 DNA reads TGTGCCAGCTCACGGACGCCTGACGAGCGGTATATGTACTTC.

This clone was seen only a few times. The CDR3 DNA sequence: TGTGCTAGTGGTTTCGGCTCGGGACAATTCAATGAGCAGTTCTTC. It is translated as CASGFGSGQFNEQFF. The V and J genes are TRBV12-5 and TRBJ2-1; tentatively, D is TRBD1 (6 bases). V lost 3 bases and J lost 6, with 15 bases in between. There are 15 residues in the CDR3. The germline V gene encodes CDR1 LGHNT and CDR2 FRNRAP.

The chain carries TRBV7-6 and TRBJ2-1, with a weak D call TRBD1 (6 bases). Germline-derived CDR1 and CDR2 are SGHVS and FNYEAQ. CDR3 length: 12 amino acids. V lost 5 bases and J lost 5, with 7 bases in between. CDR3 in amino acids: CASSRTDNEQFF. DNA of the CDR3: TGTGCCAGCAGCCGGACAGACAATGAGCAGTTCTTC. The entire variable domain, with the rest obtained from reference TRBV7-6 and TRBJ2-1, is as follows: GAGVSQSPRYKVTKRGQDVALRCDPISGHVSLYWYRQALGQGPEFLTYFNYEAQQDKSGLPNDRFSAERPEGSISTLTIQRTEQRDSAMYRCASSRTDNEQFFGPGTRLTVL.

The V and J genes are TRBV29-1 and TRBJ2-1; 9 bases align to TRBD1. J gave up 9 bases and V 0 bases, and 6 bases lay outside the gene matches. The CDR3 runs 14 residues. Germline V gives CDR1 SQVTM, CDR2 ANQGSEA. As DNA, the CDR3 is TGCAGCGTTGAAGATCGCCCACAGGGGGCTGAGCAGTTCTTC. Translated: CSVEDRPQGAEQFF.

The chain links TRBV30 to TRBJ2-7; 7 positions agree with TRBD2. V trimming: 4 bases; J trimming: 1 base; junction bases outside the gene matches: 7. The CDR3 covers 14 residues. The germline V gene has CDR1 GTSNPN and CDR2 SVGIG (reference sequence). CDR3 region: CAWIPAGVSYEQYF. In DNA form, the CDR3 reads TGTGCCTGGATTCCGGCGGGGGTTTCCTACGAGCAGTACTTC.

The chain recombines TRBV5-1 with TRBJ2-5; 7 bases fit TRBD2. Germline lookup yields CDR1 SGHRS and CDR2 YFSETQ. With V trimmed by 5 bases and J by 3 bases, 4 bases remained unmatched. The CDR3 totals 13 residues. The CDR3 DNA is TGCGCCAGCAGGAGCGGGGATAAAGAGACCCAGTACTTC. As protein: CASRSGDKETQYF.

The rearrangement joins TRBV14 to TRBJ1-6; TRBD1 matches 7 bases. Germline-derived CDR1 and CDR2 are SGHDN and FVKESK. V was clipped by 4 bases and J by 10 bases; unmatched bases: 13. This CDR3 comprises 16 residues. DNA for the CDR3: TGTGCCAGCAGCCTAGAAGAGGGGGCAGGCCGGTCACCCCTCCACTTT. This gives the protein CASSLEEGAGRSPLHF.

The genes are TRBV5-4 and TRBJ1-3; D is undetermined. The germline V gene encodes CDR1 SGHNT and CDR2 YYREEE (reference sequence). The CDR3 is 15 residues long. The V gene lost 4 bases and the J gene lost 0 bases, with 11 bases spanning the gap. DNA of the CDR3: TGTGCCAGCAGCCCCGACCTAAGCTCTGGAAACACCATATATTTT. Translation: CASSPDLSSGNTIYF.

The rearrangement links TRBV5-6 to TRBJ1-2; D is unresolved. Germline CDR1 and CDR2: SGHDT and YYEEEE. The V gene lost 0 bases and the J gene lost 14 bases, with 20 bases spanning the gap. The CDR3 is 14 residues long. CDR3 coding DNA: TGTGCCAGCAGCTTGGATTGGCCTGCGGGTTTGAGGACCTTC. Its translation is CASSLDWPAGLRTF.

V usage is TRBV5-1 and J usage is TRBJ2-2, with D uncertain. Germline values: CDR1 SGHRS, CDR2 YFSETQ. The V and J ends lost 0 bases and 0 bases respectively, with 9 bases between them. The CDR3 runs 16 residues. The CDR3 bases are TGCGCCAGCAGCTTGGAGACGATCGCGAACACCGGGGAGCTGTTTTTT. Translated: CASSLETIANTGELFF.

The genes are TRBV6-6 and TRBJ1-2; D remains ambiguous. The CDR3 consists of 16 residues. Deletions cut 2 bases from V and 4 bases from J, with 17 bases between. The germline CDR1 and CDR2 sequences are MNHNY and SVGAGI (reference sequence). The CDR3 protein is CASSYRRTKDPYGYTF. CDR3 DNA sequence: TGTGCCAGCAGTTACCGAAGAACTAAGGACCCCTATGGCTACACCTTC.

The CDR3 region is CASSSNSQTGGYTF. CDR3 in DNA: TGTGCCAGCAGCTCGAACAGCCAGACGGGTGGCTACACCTTC. The chain couples TRBV7-2 to TRBJ1-2; D is uncertain. V was clipped by 4 bases and J by 7 bases, with 16 bases between them. There are 14 residues in the CDR3. From germline, CDR1 is SGHTA and CDR2 FQGNSA. The whole variable domain, remainder taken from reference TRBV7-2 and TRBJ1-2, is GAGVSQSPSNKVTEKGKDVELRCDPISGHTALYWYRQSLGQGLEFLIYFQGNSAPDKSGLPSDRFSAERTGGSVSTLTIQRTQQEDSAVYLCASSSNSQTGGYTFGSGTRLTVV.

The rearrangement uses TRBV2 and TRBJ1-2; no reliable D call. Germline V lookup: CDR1 SNHLY, CDR2 FYNNEI. This CDR3 region has 13 residues. V was pared by 10 bases and J by 8 bases, with 20 bases between. This chain's CDR3 is CATTTDLYIGYTF. CDR3 sequence (DNA): TGTGCCACCACTACGGACCTCTATATCGGCTACACCTTC.

CDR3: CSVGLAGHTDTQYF. CDR3 nucleotide sequence: TGCAGCGTGGGACTAGCGGGGCACACAGATACGCAGTATTTT. The chain couples TRBV29-1 to TRBJ2-3; 13 bases agree with TRBD2. The V gene's germline CDR1 is SQVTM and CDR2 ANQGSEA. This CDR3 contains 14 residues. The V and J ends lost 6 bases and 2 bases, in that order; junction bases with no gene match: 2.

V is TRBV29-1 and J is TRBJ1-2; 10 bases are a match to TRBD1. CDR1 is SQVTM, CDR2 ANQGSEA, per germline. The CDR3 spans 11 residues. The CDR3 here is CRAGTGDGYTF. DNA of the CDR3: TGCAGGGCCGGGACAGGGGATGGCTACACCTTC.

This clone was counted between two and nine times. The J gene is TRBJ2-7, the V gene TRBV29-1; D is undetermined. The V end lost 0 bases, the J end lost 8 bases, and 11 bases lay between the germline ends. CDR1 and CDR2 from the germline V gene are SQVTM and ANQGSEA. This CDR3 comprises 12 residues. In nucleotides, the CDR3 is TGCAGCGTTGAAGATCGGGCGGATCAGCAGTACTTC. Protein: CSVEDRADQQYF.

The gene calls are TRBV5-1 and TRBJ1-1; TRBD1 might be the D (5 bases). This CDR3 region has 15 residues. In germline, CDR1 is SGHRS, CDR2 YFSETQ. Between the trimmed V and J ends, which lost 0 bases and 4 bases, there was a span of 13 bases. The CDR3 protein is CASSLVAQGGTEAFF. The CDR3 bases are TGCGCCAGCAGCTTGGTGGCCCAGGGCGGCACTGAAGCTTTCTTT.

This rearrangement joins TRBV4-1 to TRBJ2-2; 13 nucleotides line up with TRBD2. The CDR3 has 18 residues. Germline CDR1 reads MGHRA; CDR2 reads YSYEKL. The V gene end was trimmed by 3 bases and the J gene end by 4 bases; junction bases not matched to a gene: 8. The CDR3, as DNA: TGCGCCAGCAGCCATGTCCGACGGACTAGCGGGGGCACCGGGGAGCTGTTTTTT. Translated, it gives CASSHVRRTSGGTGELFF.

The chain uses TRBV29-1 and TRBJ1-2; no clear D gene. The V gene's germline CDR1 is SQVTM and CDR2 ANQGSEA. The CDR3 covers 14 residues. The V and J ends lost 2 bases and 4 bases respectively, with 14 bases between them. CDR3 DNA sequence: TGCAGCGTTGAAACTCCCCCTCGGTTCTATGGCTACACCTTC. Protein sequence: CSVETPPRFYGYTF.

The CDR3 protein is CASSQNPGQGDYEQYF. CDR3 DNA sequence: TGTGCCAGCAGCCAGAACCCGGGACAGGGGGACTACGAGCAGTACTTC. V is TRBV4-2 and J is TRBJ2-7; TRBD1 agrees at 11 bases. Germline V gene lookup returns CDR1 LGHNA and CDR2 YNFKEQ. With 3 bases clipped from V and 3 bases from J, the junction kept 7 bases outside the gene matches. The CDR3 runs 16 residues.